Presented here are 22 T cell receptor beta chains from one specimen sequenced in a study of T cell repertoires in cytomegalovirus infection. TCRdb processed the reads anew with MiXCR; each CDR3 protein has one entry. The sample has roughly 230,000 distinct CDR3 sequences, 22% seen once. What was sequenced was CD8+ T cells from PBMCs. The source of these receptors is a human donor in good health (CMV status not recorded). Some clones in this sample may be carry-over from other donors' samples.

The chain joins TRBV6-2 or TRBV6-3 to TRBJ2-1; maybe TRBD1 (7 bases). The CDR3 totals 15 residues. Germline assignment: CDR1 MNHEY and CDR2 SVGEGT. The V and J ends lost 0 bases and 10 bases respectively, with 16 bases between them. CDR3 protein: CASSYSGGQLEEQFF. The CDR3 coding sequence is TGTGCCAGCAGTTACTCGGGGGGACAGTTGGAGGAGCAGTTCTTC.

This clonotype came up a few times. The chain has TRBV2 and TRBJ2-3; D unclear. From germline, CDR1 is SNHLY and CDR2 FYNNEI. There are 13 residues in the CDR3. The V end was cut by 0 bases, the J end by 1 base, with 2 bases between. CDR3 nucleotides: TGTGCCAGCAGTGAAGCCGGCACAGATACGCAGTATTTT. It translates to CASSEAGTDTQYF.

The chain links TRBV20-1 to TRBJ2-1; 10 bases align to TRBD2. The junction had 10 bases not matched to a gene; V was cut back by 6 bases and J by 5 bases. Germline V lookup: CDR1 DFQATT, CDR2 SNEGSKA (reference sequence). CDR3 length: 15 residues. The CDR3 here is CSAATLAGDDNEQFF. The DNA for the CDR3 is TGCAGTGCCGCTACTCTAGCGGGGGATGACAATGAGCAGTTCTTC.

In regard to this clonotype: One end of the junction does not line up with germline, which may come from a read error. The chain links TRBV5-3 to TRBJ1-3, with 8 nucleotides matching TRBD1. TRBV5-3 is given ORF status, its function remaining uncertain. The CDR3 extends over 12 amino acids. CDR3 residues: CASSSTGDTIYF. The CDR3 DNA reads TGTGCCAGCAGCTCGACAGGGGACACCATATATTTT.

The gene calls are TRBV7-3 and TRBJ1-1; D call uncertain. This CDR3 has 13 amino acids. Germline CDR1 SGHTA, CDR2 FQGTGA. V gave up 7 bases and J gave up 0 bases, with 9 bases separating them. This chain's CDR3 is CASKDALNTEAFF. The CDR3 nucleotides read TGTGCCAGCAAGGACGCCCTGAACACTGAAGCTTTCTTT.

This clonotype was observed many times. V and J are TRBV2 and TRBJ1-2, with 11 bases fitting TRBD1. The CDR3 has 15 residues. Trimming took 10 bases from V and 4 from J; bases not matched to a gene: 11. Germline V gene lookup returns CDR1 SNHLY and CDR2 FYNNEI. CDR3: CATTDGTGGPYGYTF. DNA of the CDR3: TGTGCCACCACGGACGGGACAGGGGGGCCCTATGGCTACACCTTC.

This clonotype has a handful of counts. The genes are TRBV7-6 and TRBJ2-3; D is unresolved. Trimming left V 5 bases short and J 1 base short, with 10 bases between. CDR3 length: 14 residues. The germline CDR1 and CDR2 sequences are SGHVS and FNYEAQ. The CDR3: CASSLGRGTDTQYF. The CDR3 nucleotides are TGTGCCAGCAGCCTCGGACGGGGCACAGATACGCAGTATTTT.

The V and J genes are TRBV29-1 and TRBJ2-7; D may match TRBD1 or TRBD2 (5 bases each). Germline values: CDR1 SQVTM, CDR2 ANQGSEA. CDR3 length: 13 residues. The V and J ends lost 3 bases and 7 bases respectively, with 16 bases between them. Here the CDR3 reads CSVDREGPGEQYF. CDR3 nucleotides: TGCAGCGTTGACCGTGAGGGGCCCGGGGAGCAGTACTTC.

The sample holds many counts of this clonotype. This chain links TRBV7-9 with TRBJ2-1; D uncertain. The germline gives CDR1 SEHNR, CDR2 FQNEAQ (reference sequence). CDR3 length equals 13 residues. The V and J ends lost 4 bases and 3 bases respectively, with 7 bases between them. The CDR3 DNA reads TGTGCCAGCAGCTCCCCCTACTACAATGAGCAGTTCTTC. Amino acids: CASSSPYYNEQFF.

This clonotype was picked up many times. The chain recombines TRBV12-3 or TRBV12-4 with TRBJ2-2; no reliable D call. This CDR3 spans 14 amino acids. Trimming took 2 bases from V and 5 from J, leaving 9 bases between them. The chain's CDR3 is CASSLWTSTGELFF. CDR3 DNA sequence: TGTGCCAGCAGTTTATGGACGTCTACCGGGGAGCTGTTTTTT.

This chain uses TRBV19 with TRBJ1-5, with TRBD1 as a possible D gene (6 bases). Trimming cost V 3 bases and J 7 bases, with 16 bases left between them. The CDR3 is 15 residues long. In germline, CDR1 is LNHDA, CDR2 SQIVND (reference sequence). In DNA, the CDR3 is TGTGCCAGTAGTATTGGGCAGGGGTTTAACCAGCCCCAGCATTTT. Its translation: CASSIGQGFNQPQHF.

This chain uses TRBV12-3 or TRBV12-4 with TRBJ2-1, with 7 bases lining up with TRBD2. V lost 6 bases, J lost 2 bases, and 4 bases stayed unmatched. The CDR3 length is 14 residues. The CDR3 nucleotides read TGTGCCAGCAGACTAGCGAGTACCTACAATGAGCAGTTCTTC. Amino acid sequence: CASRLASTYNEQFF.

This clonotype was found a few times. A read error may produce the germline difference seen at one junction end. V is TRBV19 and J is TRBJ1-1, with D maybe TRBD1 (6 bases). Germline CDR1 and CDR2: LNHDA and SQIVND (reference sequence). The CDR3 totals 14 residues. CDR3 in DNA: TGTGCCAGTAATATACAGGGAGCGAACACTGAAGCTTTCTTT. Translating gives CASNIQGANTEAFF.

This sequence joins TRBV28 and TRBJ2-1; 14 positions match TRBD2. The CDR3 is 15 residues long. The ends lost 4 bases at V and 4 bases at J; junction bases unmatched: 0. CDR1 MDHEN and CDR2 SYDVKM come from the germline V gene. The CDR3 sequence is CASSWTSGGYNEQFF. CDR3 sequence (DNA): TGTGCCAGCAGTTGGACTAGCGGGGGGTACAATGAGCAGTTCTTC.

At least ten counts were recorded for this clonotype. V is TRBV2 and J is TRBJ1-1; D remains ambiguous. Germline V CDR1 and CDR2: SNHLY, FYNNEI. The CDR3 sequence is 12 residues long. Trimming stripped 3 bases from V and 8 bases from J, with 10 bases between. The CDR3 DNA sequence: TGTGCCAGCAGTGACCTCTCTGCGGAAGCTTTCTTT. Its translation: CASSDLSAEAFF.

This chain joins TRBV10-3 and TRBJ2-7, with 8 bases matching TRBD1. The germline V gene has CDR1 ENHRY and CDR2 SYGVKD. The V segment lost 0 bases and the J segment 4 bases; nucleotides outside the gene matches: 5. The CDR3 is 15 amino acids. CDR3 region: CAISESSGGTYEQYF. The CDR3 coding sequence is TGTGCCATCAGTGAGTCGTCAGGGGGCACGTACGAGCAGTACTTC.

The sample holds a few counts of this clonotype. This chain connects TRBV19 to TRBJ2-1, with D hard to call. The CDR3 has 16 amino acids. Trimming took off 5 bases at V and 1 base at J, with 15 bases between the two ends. The germline gives CDR1 LNHDA, CDR2 SQIVND (reference sequence). The CDR3 protein is CASSSWAMQSYNEQFF. CDR3 coding DNA: TGTGCCAGTAGTTCTTGGGCCATGCAGTCCTACAATGAGCAGTTCTTC. Full variable domain (remainder filled in from reference TRBV19 and TRBJ2-1): DGGITQSPKYLFRKEGQNVTLSCEQNLNHDAMYWYRQDPGQGLRLIYYSQIVNDFQKGDIAEGYSVSREKKESFPLTVTSAQKNPTAFYLCASSSWAMQSYNEQFFGPGTRLTVL.

This clonotype was seen ten or more times. The chain employs TRBV2 and TRBJ1-1; D remains unclear. Trimming took off 4 bases at V and 0 bases at J, with 6 bases between the two ends. Germline V gene sequence: CDR1 SNHLY, CDR2 FYNNEI. There are 13 residues in the CDR3. CDR3 nucleotides: TGTGCCAGCAGTGGAGTGATGAACACTGAAGCTTTCTTT. It yields the protein CASSGVMNTEAFF.

This clonotype was found a few times. The genes are TRBV6-5 and TRBJ1-4; D remains unclear. Looked up from germline, CDR1 is MNHEY and CDR2 is SVGAGI. The CDR3 length is 13 residues. Trimming stripped 0 bases from V and 8 bases from J, with 7 bases between. This chain's CDR3 is CASSYSAGEKLFF. The DNA for the CDR3 is TGTGCCAGCAGTTACTCGGCCGGGGAAAAACTGTTTTTT.

This clonotype has more than one count but fewer than ten. J is TRBJ1-5 and V is TRBV12-3 or TRBV12-4; no definite D call. The V gene lost 3 bases and the J gene lost 3 bases, with 9 bases spanning the gap. This CDR3 has 14 residues. The CDR3 protein is CASSFGQFNQPQHF. CDR3 DNA sequence: TGTGCCAGCAGTTTTGGGCAGTTCAATCAGCCCCAGCATTTT.

This clonotype appeared a single time. V usage is TRBV9 and J usage is TRBJ2-1; unclear D gene. The CDR3 has 14 amino acids. Germline V gives CDR1 SGDLS, CDR2 YYNGEE. Trimming took 0 bases from V and 2 from J, leaving 6 bases between them. The CDR3 DNA follows: TGTGCCAGCAGCGTAGACCTACCCTACAATGAGCAGTTCTTC. Its translation: CASSVDLPYNEQFF.

This clonotype was seen more than once but under ten times. The rearrangement uses TRBV27 and TRBJ2-3, with 9 bases lining up with TRBD2. The CDR3 loop spans 16 amino acids. In germline, CDR1 is MNHEY, CDR2 SMNVEV (reference sequence). Trimming cost V 0 bases and J 2 bases; bases outside gene matches: 3. The chain's CDR3 is CASSLSSGGITDTQYF. In DNA form, the CDR3 reads TGTGCCAGCAGTTTATCGAGCGGGGGGATCACAGATACGCAGTATTTT.